This entry lists 22 T cell receptor beta chains sequenced from one sample in a study of OX40 agonist ivuxolimab in advanced cancers. Profiling relied on immunoSEQ multiplex PCR, and the TCRdb table lists in-frame clones only, not all of them. The sample records approximately 94,000 clones, less than 95% being singletons. The sample was CD4+ or CD8+ T cells sorted from blood, taken in a trial of the OX40 agonist ivuxolimab. The receptors stem from an adult with an advanced solid tumor such as melanoma, head and neck, liver or kidney cancer.

The chain has TRBV4-1 and TRBJ2-7, with 10 nucleotides matching TRBD2. The germline gives CDR1 MGHRA, CDR2 YSYEKL. The CDR3 is made up of 17 amino acids. The trim removed 2 bases at V and 0 bases at J, leaving 7 bases unmatched. The CDR3, as DNA: TGCGCCAGCAGCCAAATTCTAGCGGGAGCCTTCTCCTACGAGCAGTACTTC. This gives the protein CASSQILAGAFSYEQYF.

This chain links TRBV2 with TRBJ1-2; 7 bases line up with TRBD1. The trim removed 6 bases at V and 6 bases at J, leaving 7 bases unmatched. Looked up from germline, CDR1 is SNHLY and CDR2 is FYNNEI. The CDR3 consists of 13 residues. CDR3 amino acids: CASRVTGADGYTF. The CDR3 nucleotides read TGTGCCAGCAGAGTTACAGGGGCCGATGGCTACACCTTC.

This chain links TRBV4-3 with TRBJ1-2; D is unresolved. Trimming took off 0 bases at V and 4 bases at J, with 12 bases between the two ends. This CDR3 contains 15 residues. CDR1 is LGHNA and CDR2 is YSLEER in the germline V gene. CDR3 sequence (DNA): TGCGCCAGCAGCCAAGATCGCGAGGCGGGCTATGGCTACACCTTC. Its protein is CASSQDREAGYGYTF.

This chain uses TRBV4-3 with TRBJ2-7; TRBD1 is a possible D gene (6 bases). Germline CDR1 reads LGHNA; CDR2 reads YSLEER. V lost 0 bases to trimming and J lost 5 bases, with 17 bases between them. The CDR3 covers 16 residues. The CDR3 nucleotides read TGCGCCAGCAGCCAAGAACAGGGTTATAGGGTGGACGAGCAGTACTTC. As protein: CASSQEQGYRVDEQYF.

This clone occurred once. This rearrangement joins TRBV6-4 to TRBJ2-5; D possibly corresponds to TRBD1 (6 bases). Trimming stripped 4 bases from V and 5 bases from J, with 23 bases between. Germline assignment: CDR1 MRHNA and CDR2 SNTAGT. The CDR3 covers 17 residues. The CDR3 reads CASSVPKTDSWRETQYF. CDR3 bases: TGTGCCAGCAGTGTCCCCAAGACGGACAGCTGGCGGGAGACCCAGTACTTC.

The chain links TRBV29-1 to TRBJ2-3; the D is unclear. In germline, CDR1 is SQVTM, CDR2 ANQGSEA. V lost 4 bases and J 1 base, leaving 6 bases between the germline ends. This CDR3 comprises 12 residues. The CDR3 loop is CSVVTGTDTQYF. The CDR3 region has the DNA TGCAGCGTTGTTACAGGCACAGATACGCAGTATTTT.

V is TRBV28 and J is TRBJ1-2; tentatively, D is TRBD1 (5 bases). V lost 6 bases to trimming and J lost 2 bases, with 10 bases between them. The length of the CDR3 is 13 residues. Germline CDR1 reads MDHEN; CDR2 reads SYDVKM. This chain's CDR3 is CASRRNRNYGYTF. CDR3 nucleotide sequence: TGTGCCAGCAGGCGAAACAGGAACTATGGCTACACCTTC.

This clone has just a few counts. The chain carries TRBV7-9 and TRBJ1-3, with D perhaps matching TRBD1 (5 bases). V lost 7 bases and J lost 0, with 10 bases in between. The CDR3 has 14 amino acids. CDR1 and CDR2 from the germline V gene are SEHNR and FQNEAQ (reference sequence). In nucleotides, the CDR3 is TGTGCCAGCAACCACAGGTACTCTGGAAACACCATATATTTT. Protein product: CASNHRYSGNTIYF.

The genes are TRBV28 and TRBJ1-2; 10 bases match TRBD1. Germline values: CDR1 MDHEN, CDR2 SYDVKM. The CDR3 is made up of 14 amino acids. The V gene end was trimmed by 6 bases and the J gene end by 4 bases; junction bases not matched to a gene: 5. This CDR3 is CASRRGQGTYGYTF. The CDR3 DNA is TGTGCCAGCAGAAGGGGACAGGGGACCTATGGCTACACCTTC.

This chain connects TRBV19 to TRBJ1-1; D is undetermined. Germline V gene lookup returns CDR1 LNHDA and CDR2 SQIVND (reference sequence). V lost 3 bases, J lost 4 bases, and 9 bases lay in between. The CDR3 has 13 residues. CDR3 region: CASSMSLATEAFF. CDR3 DNA sequence: TGTGCCAGTAGTATGTCGTTGGCCACTGAAGCTTTCTTT.

This sequence joins TRBV6-1 and TRBJ2-1; 13 bases match TRBD2. There are 17 residues in the CDR3. With 2 bases clipped from V and 8 bases from J, the junction kept 9 bases outside the gene matches. The germline V gene has CDR1 MNHNS and CDR2 SASEGT. The CDR3: CASSETSGTSGIYEQFF. The CDR3 DNA sequence: TGTGCCAGCAGTGAAACCTCCGGGACTAGCGGGATCTATGAGCAGTTCTTC.

This chain uses TRBV19 with TRBJ1-3, with TRBD1 as a possible D gene (5 bases). CDR3 length: 14 amino acids. The V gene lost 5 bases and the J gene lost 3 bases, with 11 bases spanning the gap. CDR1 and CDR2 from the germline V gene are LNHDA and SQIVND (reference sequence). DNA for the CDR3: TGTGCCAGTAGTTTCCGGGACTTTGGAAACACCATATATTTT. Its protein product is CASSFRDFGNTIYF.

This sequence joins TRBV7-9 and TRBJ1-1; D is unclear. CDR1 and CDR2 from the germline V gene are SEHNR and FQNEAQ (reference sequence). The CDR3 length is 12 residues. V lost 5 bases and J lost 8, with 12 bases in between. The CDR3 region is CASSADWEEAFF. The CDR3 coding sequence is TGTGCCAGCAGCGCGGACTGGGAAGAAGCTTTCTTT.

The chain is built from TRBV7-8 and TRBJ2-3, with 12 bases lining up with TRBD2. The J segment lost 0 bases and the V segment lost 5 bases, leaving 6 bases of the junction unmatched. The CDR3 length is 17 residues. The germline V gene encodes CDR1 SGHVS and CDR2 FQNEAQ. CDR3 in DNA: TGTGCCAGCAGCCCTGCTAGCGGGAGGGCTAGCACAGATACGCAGTATTTT. It is translated as CASSPASGRASTDTQYF.

The chain couples TRBV18 to TRBJ2-5; TRBD1 matches at 12 bases. V lost 3 bases and J lost 11; bases outside the gene matches: 7. Per the germline V gene, CDR1 is KGHSH and CDR2 is LQKENI. The CDR3 has 14 residues. In DNA form, the CDR3 reads TGTGCCAGCTCACCGGGACAGGGGGCGAGAGAGCAGTACTTC. Translating gives CASSPGQGAREQYF. The entire variable domain, with the rest obtained from reference TRBV18 and TRBJ2-5, is as follows: NAGVMQNPRHLVRRRGQEARLRCSPMKGHSHVYWYRQLPEEGLKFMVYLQKENIIDESGMPKERFSAEFPKEGPSILRIQQVVRGDSAAYFCASSPGQGAREQYFGPGTRLLVL.

The V call is TRBV5-1, the J call TRBJ1-1; D might be TRBD1 (6 bases). Germline CDR1 is SGHRS and CDR2 is YFSETQ. Trimming stripped 4 bases from V and 0 bases from J, with 13 bases between. The CDR3 sequence is 15 residues long. The CDR3, as DNA: TGCGCCAGCAGCAAGCCGGACAGAGTGAACACTGAAGCTTTCTTT. Translated: CASSKPDRVNTEAFF.

CDR3 amino acids: CASSMKNQPQHF. CDR3 coding DNA: TGTGCCAGTAGTATGAAGAATCAGCCCCAGCATTTT. The chain has TRBV19 and TRBJ1-5; D unclear. Germline loops: CDR1 LNHDA, CDR2 SQIVND (reference sequence). There are 12 residues in the CDR3. Trimming took off 3 bases at V and 4 bases at J, with 4 bases between the two ends.

The chain is built from TRBV5-4 and TRBJ2-3, with D perhaps being TRBD1 or TRBD2 (5 bases each). The CDR3 spans 14 residues. CDR1 is SGHNT and CDR2 is YYREEE in the germline V gene (reference sequence). Trimming took 6 bases from V and 9 from J, leaving 20 bases between them. In DNA form, the CDR3 reads TGTGCCAGCAACCCCCAGGGAGCAATGAACACGCAGTATTTT. The encoded protein is CASNPQGAMNTQYF.

This rearrangement joins TRBV2 to TRBJ2-7; the D is unclear. CDR1 SNHLY and CDR2 FYNNEI come from the germline V gene. V lost 4 bases and J 2 bases, leaving 9 bases between the germline ends. CDR3 size: 13 residues. In DNA, the CDR3 is TGTGCCAGCAGTGTCGCTCAGCCCTACGAGCAGTACTTC. Translation gives CASSVAQPYEQYF. Combining the CDR3 with reference TRBV2 and TRBJ2-7 gives the whole variable domain EPEVTQTPSHQVTQMGQEVILRCVPISNHLYFYWYRQILGQKVEFLVSFYNNEISEKSEIFDDQFSVERPDGSNFTLKIRSTKLEDSAMYFCASSVAQPYEQYFGPGTRLTVT.

This clone was picked up one time. J is TRBJ2-2 and V is TRBV27; D uncertain. Germline V gives CDR1 MNHEY, CDR2 SMNVEV (reference sequence). The V end lost 2 bases, the J end lost 4 bases, and 14 bases lay between the germline ends. The CDR3 consists of 16 residues. This chain's CDR3 is CASSLVYGVTTGELFF. The CDR3 DNA is TGTGCCAGCAGTTTAGTTTATGGGGTAACCACCGGGGAGCTGTTTTTT.

The sample holds one count of this clone. V is TRBV28 and J is TRBJ2-1; 11 nucleotides line up with TRBD2. Germline assignment: CDR1 MDHEN and CDR2 SYDVKM. The CDR3 loop spans 16 amino acids. After removal of 5 bases from V and 3 bases from J, the junction contained 6 bases not matched to a gene. The DNA of the CDR3 is TGTGCCAGCAGTCCTTTAGCGGGAGGGATCTACAATGAGCAGTTCTTC. Residues: CASSPLAGGIYNEQFF.

The rearrangement uses TRBV28 and TRBJ2-5; D may be TRBD2 (7 bases). There are 14 residues in the CDR3. CDR1 and CDR2 (germline): MDHEN, SYDVKM. Trimming cost V 0 bases and J 5 bases, with 10 bases left between them. In DNA, the CDR3 is TGTGCCAGCAGTTTATGGCGGGGGCGGGAGACCCAGTACTTC. It translates to CASSLWRGRETQYF. Looking up the rest from reference TRBV28 and TRBJ2-5 gives the full variable domain: DVKVTQSSRYLVKRTGEKVFLECVQDMDHENMFWYRQDPGLGLRLIYFSYDVKMKEKGDIPEGYSVSREKKERFSLILESASTNQTSMYLCASSLWRGRETQYFGPGTRLLVL.